These 27 T cell receptor beta chains came from one sample sequenced in a study of shared clonotypes between healthy human individuals. TCRdb keeps only in-frame clones here, not all; method: immunoSEQ multiplex PCR. Here the sample spans around 620,000 clones, roughly 96% being singletons. CD8 cells regarded as naive lacked CD45RO, were positively chosen for CCR7, and omitted terminally differentiated effector memory CD45RA+ cells. Sequences were obtained from naive CD8+ T cells sorted from blood. Receptors were obtained from a woman aged 30 to 39 in good health.

The chain couples TRBV7-9 to TRBJ2-7; TRBD1 agrees at 7 bases. Trimming took 5 bases from V and 2 from J; bases not matched to a gene: 9. The CDR3 loop spans 15 amino acids. The germline CDR1 and CDR2 sequences are SEHNR and FQNEAQ (reference sequence). The CDR3 sequence is CASSASTGLTYEQYF. For the CDR3, the DNA is TGTGCCAGCAGCGCCTCGACAGGGCTTACCTACGAGCAGTACTTC.

The chain carries TRBV28 and TRBJ1-1, with a tentative D call TRBD1 (6 bases). Germline loops: CDR1 MDHEN, CDR2 SYDVKM. This CDR3 comprises 15 residues. The V gene lost 6 bases and the J gene lost 1 base, with 15 bases spanning the gap. In DNA form, the CDR3 reads TGTGCCAGCAGCCTCTCAGGGGAGTGGAACACTGAAGCTTTCTTT. Translation: CASSLSGEWNTEAFF. Based on the CDR3 plus reference TRBV28 and TRBJ1-1, the full variable domain is DVKVTQSSRYLVKRTGEKVFLECVQDMDHENMFWYRQDPGLGLRLIYFSYDVKMKEKGDIPEGYSVSREKKERFSLILESASTNQTSMYLCASSLSGEWNTEAFFGQGTRLTVV.

This chain connects TRBV5-1 to TRBJ2-7; 9 bases align to TRBD2. The CDR3 is made up of 16 amino acids. Looked up from germline, CDR1 is SGHRS and CDR2 is YFSETQ. The trim removed 0 bases at V and 3 bases at J, leaving 7 bases unmatched. CDR3 nucleotides: TGCGCCAGCAGCTTGGAGCTAGCGGGACCGATCTACGAGCAGTACTTC. This gives the protein CASSLELAGPIYEQYF. Drawing the rest from reference TRBV5-1 and TRBJ2-7, the complete variable domain is KAGVTQTPRYLIKTRGQQVTLSCSPISGHRSVSWYQQTPGQGLQFLFEYFSETQRNKGNFPGRFSGRQFSNSRSEMNVSTLELGDSALYLCASSLELAGPIYEQYFGPGTRLTVT.

V is TRBV19 and J is TRBJ2-5; unclear D gene. V dropped 8 bases and J dropped 1 base, with 5 bases sitting between them. The CDR3 is 11 amino acids. Germline CDR1 and CDR2: LNHDA and SQIVND (reference sequence). The CDR3 nucleotides are TGTGCCAGTGGAACCCAAGAGACCCAGTACTTC. This encodes CASGTQETQYF.

The genes are TRBV27 and TRBJ2-1; no clear D gene. Germline CDR1 is MNHEY and CDR2 is SMNVEV (reference sequence). Deletions cut 2 bases from V and 4 bases from J, with 6 bases between. CDR3 size: 13 residues. This chain's CDR3 is CASSLERYNEQFF. In DNA, the CDR3 is TGTGCCAGCAGTTTAGAGAGGTACAATGAGCAGTTCTTC.

This sequence joins TRBV27 and TRBJ2-7, with D perhaps TRBD2 (7 bases). The CDR3 contains 14 residues. Germline lookup yields CDR1 MNHEY and CDR2 SMNVEV (reference sequence). Trimming removed 3 bases at V and 2 bases at J, with 11 bases between. The CDR3 DNA sequence: TGTGCCAGCAGTTTCGGCGGGGGCCCCTACGAGCAGTACTTC. Protein sequence: CASSFGGGPYEQYF.

A single count supports this clone. The chain combines TRBV6-4 with TRBJ2-3, with D tentatively TRBD1 (6 bases). Trimming stripped 0 bases from V and 11 bases from J, with 12 bases between. The CDR3 extends over 13 amino acids. In germline, CDR1 is MRHNA, CDR2 SNTAGT. The CDR3 region is CASSDSTGGEQYF. In DNA form, the CDR3 reads TGTGCCAGCAGTGACTCGACAGGAGGCGAGCAGTATTTT.

This chain joins TRBV11-2 and TRBJ2-2; TRBD2 matches at 12 bases. The length of the CDR3 is 16 residues. Unmatched junction bases numbered 5, after V lost 4 bases and J lost 5 bases. Looked up from germline, CDR1 is SGHAT and CDR2 is FQNNGV. The CDR3 DNA is TGTGCCAGCAGCTCACCCGGGACTAGCGGGACCGGGGAGCTGTTTTTT. Translated, it gives CASSSPGTSGTGELFF.

The chain combines TRBV5-5 with TRBJ2-7; 12 bases fit TRBD2. The length of the CDR3 is 16 residues. With V trimmed by 8 bases and J by 2 bases, 11 bases remained unmatched. CDR1 SGHKS and CDR2 YYEKEE come from the germline V gene (reference sequence). The CDR3 sequence: CASASGRDPYAYEQYF. The CDR3 bases are TGTGCCAGTGCTAGCGGGAGGGACCCATACGCCTACGAGCAGTACTTC.

The sample holds one count of this clone. The chain couples TRBV7-8 to TRBJ2-7, with TRBD2 identical over 9 bases. CDR3 length: 17 residues. The V segment lost 5 bases and the J segment 6 bases; nucleotides outside the gene matches: 17. Germline V lookup: CDR1 SGHVS, CDR2 FQNEAQ. As DNA, the CDR3 is TGTGCCAGCAGCCAGAACCCCCCTCTAGCGGGACACATCGAGCAGTACTTC. Protein sequence: CASSQNPPLAGHIEQYF.

V gene TRBV6-5 combines with J gene TRBJ1-5; D uncertain. The germline V gene encodes CDR1 MNHEY and CDR2 SVGAGI. The CDR3 spans 12 residues. V was clipped by 6 bases and J by 2 bases, with 5 bases between them. The CDR3 sequence is CASSEGNQPQHF. CDR3 nucleotide sequence: TGTGCCAGCAGCGAAGGCAATCAGCCCCAGCATTTT.

V usage is TRBV5-6 and J usage is TRBJ2-1; TRBD2 agrees at 10 bases. With 4 bases clipped from V and 3 bases from J, the junction kept 4 bases outside the gene matches. The CDR3 has 15 amino acids. The germline CDR1 and CDR2 sequences are SGHDT and YYEEEE. The CDR3 DNA reads TGTGCCAGCAGCGGTACTAGCGGGGTCTACAATGAGCAGTTCTTC. Translated, it gives CASSGTSGVYNEQFF.

This clone has just one count. V gene TRBV9 combines with J gene TRBJ1-5, with D unresolved. Trimming removed 2 bases at V and 4 bases at J, with 7 bases between. There are 13 residues in the CDR3. CDR1 and CDR2 (germline): SGDLS, YYNGEE. DNA for the CDR3: TGTGCCAGCAGCGTGGGCGAAAATCAGCCCCAGCATTTT. Translating it yields CASSVGENQPQHF.

The chain joins TRBV27 to TRBJ2-2; D unclear. V shed 5 bases and J shed 0 bases, with 4 bases lying between them. CDR1 and CDR2 from the germline V gene are MNHEY and SMNVEV (reference sequence). The CDR3 is made up of 13 amino acids. This chain's CDR3 is CASSGPNTGELFF. In DNA, the CDR3 is TGTGCCAGCAGTGGCCCGAACACCGGGGAGCTGTTTTTT.

The rearrangement links TRBV27 to TRBJ1-1; the D gene is possibly TRBD1 (5 bases). The V end was cut by 0 bases, the J end by 1 base, with 9 bases between. CDR3 length: 15 residues. The germline V gene has CDR1 MNHEY and CDR2 SMNVEV (reference sequence). CDR3 in DNA: TGTGCCAGCAGTTTATCTCGCCAGGGGAACACTGAAGCTTTCTTT. It specifies CASSLSRQGNTEAFF.

The rearrangement uses TRBV6-5 and TRBJ1-4, with D possibly being TRBD1 (5 bases). The CDR3 consists of 13 residues. Germline assignment: CDR1 MNHEY and CDR2 SVGAGI. Trimming stripped 6 bases from V and 8 bases from J, with 13 bases between. The CDR3: CASRRQGDEKLFF. In nucleotides, the CDR3 is TGTGCCAGCAGAAGGCAGGGAGACGAAAAACTGTTTTTT.

This sequence joins TRBV28 and TRBJ1-6, with a possible D match to TRBD1 (5 bases). In germline, CDR1 is MDHEN, CDR2 SYDVKM. Trimming pared 6 bases from V and 6 bases from J, leaving 12 bases between. The CDR3 consists of 14 residues. The CDR3 DNA reads as TGTGCCAGCAGCACACGGGACCTTAATTCACCCCTCCACTTT. This translates into CASSTRDLNSPLHF.

Written as DNA, the CDR3 is TGTGCCTGGAGCCTCTCCTCTGGAAGCGAGCAGTACTTC. Protein product: CAWSLSSGSEQYF. V is TRBV30 and J is TRBJ2-7; unclear D gene. The V and J ends lost 3 bases and 6 bases respectively, with 15 bases between them. This CDR3 region has 13 residues. Germline loops: CDR1 GTSNPN, CDR2 SVGIG (reference sequence). The variable domain in full, with the rest retrieved from reference TRBV30 and TRBJ2-7, is SQTIHQWPATLVQPVGSPLSLECTVEGTSNPNLYWYRQAAGRGLQLLFYSVGIGQISSEVPQNLSASRPQDRQFILSSKKLLLSDSGFYLCAWSLSSGSEQYFGPGTRLTVT.

This chain uses TRBV13 with TRBJ1-1, with unresolved D. V lost 7 bases to trimming and J lost 4 bases, with 7 bases between them. Looked up from germline, CDR1 is PRHDT and CDR2 is FYEKMQ (reference sequence). The CDR3 spans 11 residues. CDR3: CASTLGTEAFF. The CDR3 region has the DNA TGTGCCAGCACGCTTGGCACTGAAGCTTTCTTT.

V and J are TRBV7-2 and TRBJ1-5; D is undetermined. This CDR3 region has 12 residues. Trimming took 1 base from V and 7 from J, leaving 5 bases between them. Germline CDR1 reads SGHTA; CDR2 reads FQGNSA. The CDR3 sequence: CASSLGPQPQHF. The CDR3 nucleotides are TGTGCCAGCAGCTTAGGACCACAGCCCCAGCATTTT. The variable domain in full, completed from reference TRBV7-2 and TRBJ1-5, reads GAGVSQSPSNKVTEKGKDVELRCDPISGHTALYWYRQSLGQGLEFLIYFQGNSAPDKSGLPSDRFSAERTGGSVSTLTIQRTQQEDSAVYLCASSLGPQPQHFGDGTRLSIL.

This chain connects TRBV7-8 to TRBJ2-7; 7 positions agree with TRBD2. The CDR3 is 13 residues long. The V and J ends lost 5 bases and 7 bases, in that order; junction bases with no gene match: 8. Germline CDR1 is SGHVS and CDR2 is FQNEAQ. The CDR3 DNA reads TGTGCCAGCAGCCAGAACCAGGGAGGGGAGCAGTACTTC. Residues: CASSQNQGGEQYF. Full variable domain (missing parts from reference TRBV7-8 and TRBJ2-7): GAGVSQSPRYKVAKRGQDVALRCDPISGHVSLFWYQQALGQGPEFLTYFQNEAQLDKSGLPSDRFFAERPEGSVSTLKIQRTQQEDSAVYLCASSQNQGGEQYFGPGTRLTVT.

The J gene is TRBJ2-7, the V gene TRBV4-1; 9 bases line up with TRBD2. The CDR3 has 16 residues. Germline V gene data show CDR1 as MGHRA and CDR2 as YSYEKL. After removal of 3 bases from V and 6 bases from J, the junction contained 12 bases not matched to a gene. The CDR3 loop reads CASSQETSGSQGEQYF. The CDR3 DNA sequence: TGCGCCAGCAGCCAGGAGACTAGCGGCTCGCAGGGCGAGCAGTACTTC.

The chain is built from TRBV5-1 and TRBJ2-7; weak D call: TRBD1 (6 bases). V was cut by 0 bases and J by 3 bases, with 13 bases left in between. This CDR3 comprises 15 residues. Germline CDR1 reads SGHRS; CDR2 reads YFSETQ. The CDR3, as DNA: TGCGCCAGCAGCTTGGGGCGGACAGTCAACTACGAGCAGTACTTC. It encodes CASSLGRTVNYEQYF. Together with reference TRBV5-1 and TRBJ2-7, the CDR3 gives the full variable domain: KAGVTQTPRYLIKTRGQQVTLSCSPISGHRSVSWYQQTPGQGLQFLFEYFSETQRNKGNFPGRFSGRQFSNSRSEMNVSTLELGDSALYLCASSLGRTVNYEQYFGPGTRLTVT.

The genes are TRBV28 and TRBJ2-7; 8 bases match TRBD2. The CDR3 runs to 15 residues. The J segment lost 5 bases and the V segment lost 11 bases, leaving 17 bases of the junction unmatched. Germline V gene sequence: CDR1 MDHEN, CDR2 SYDVKM. Here the CDR3 reads CASLPFGTSINEQYF. The CDR3 coding sequence is TGTGCCTCCCTCCCCTTCGGGACTAGTATCAACGAGCAGTACTTC.

This sequence joins TRBV28 and TRBJ2-7; 8 nucleotides line up with TRBD2. The V gene's germline CDR1 is MDHEN and CDR2 SYDVKM. The V segment lost 6 bases and the J segment 0 bases; nucleotides outside the gene matches: 7. The length of the CDR3 is 15 residues. Here the CDR3 DNA reads TGTGCCAGCAGGCTCGTTAGCGGGAACTCCTACGAGCAGTACTTC. The encoded protein is CASRLVSGNSYEQYF.

In this sample, this clone turned up a few times. The rearrangement joins TRBV13 to TRBJ2-7; 7 bases agree with TRBD1. With 5 bases clipped from V and 5 bases from J, the junction kept 6 bases outside the gene matches. This CDR3 is built from 13 residues. Germline CDR1 PRHDT, CDR2 FYEKMQ (reference sequence). In DNA, the CDR3 is TGTGCCAGCAGCCCCCCCAGGGGGAACGAGCAGTACTTC. Amino acids: CASSPPRGNEQYF.

The chain joins TRBV2 to TRBJ1-5; possibly TRBD1 for D (6 bases). Between the trimmed V and J ends, which lost 10 bases and 7 bases, there was a span of 17 bases. The CDR3 runs to 13 residues. Germline V gene data show CDR1 as SNHLY and CDR2 as FYNNEI. This CDR3 is CATRWGRGQPQHF. Here the CDR3 DNA reads TGTGCCACCCGGTGGGGGCGCGGCCAGCCCCAGCATTTT.